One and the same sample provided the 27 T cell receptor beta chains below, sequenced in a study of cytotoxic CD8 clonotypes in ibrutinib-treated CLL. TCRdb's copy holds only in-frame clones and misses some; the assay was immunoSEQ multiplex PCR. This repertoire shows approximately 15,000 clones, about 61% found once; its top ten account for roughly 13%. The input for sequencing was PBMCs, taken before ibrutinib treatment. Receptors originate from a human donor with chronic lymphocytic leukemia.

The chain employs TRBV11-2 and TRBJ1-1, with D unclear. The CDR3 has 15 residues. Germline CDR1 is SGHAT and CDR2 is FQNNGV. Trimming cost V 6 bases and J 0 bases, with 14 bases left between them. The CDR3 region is CASSRYGVMNTEAFF. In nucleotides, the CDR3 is TGTGCCAGCAGTCGTTATGGGGTAATGAACACTGAAGCTTTCTTT.

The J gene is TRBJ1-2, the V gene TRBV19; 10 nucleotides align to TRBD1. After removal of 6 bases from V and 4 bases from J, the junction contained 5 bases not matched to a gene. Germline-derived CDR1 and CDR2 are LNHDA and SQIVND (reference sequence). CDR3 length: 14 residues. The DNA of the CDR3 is TGTGCCAGTAGAAAATGGGACAGGGGCTATGGCTACACCTTC. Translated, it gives CASRKWDRGYGYTF.

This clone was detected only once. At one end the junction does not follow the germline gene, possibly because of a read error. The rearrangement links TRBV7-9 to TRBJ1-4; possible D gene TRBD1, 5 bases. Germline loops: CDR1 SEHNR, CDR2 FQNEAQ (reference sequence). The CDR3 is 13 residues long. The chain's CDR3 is CASNQRWRQGTVF. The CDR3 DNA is TGTGCCAGCAACCAGCGGTGGAGGCAGGGAACTGTTTTT.

The CDR3 reads CASSPRTGNNYGYTF. In DNA form, the CDR3 reads TGTGCCAGCTCACCAAGGACAGGGAATAACTATGGCTACACCTTC. The chain links TRBV18 to TRBJ1-2, with 8 bases lining up with TRBD1. Trimming removed 2 bases from V and 1 base from J; junction bases left unmatched: 3. Germline V gene data show CDR1 as KGHSH and CDR2 as LQKENI. The CDR3 totals 15 residues.

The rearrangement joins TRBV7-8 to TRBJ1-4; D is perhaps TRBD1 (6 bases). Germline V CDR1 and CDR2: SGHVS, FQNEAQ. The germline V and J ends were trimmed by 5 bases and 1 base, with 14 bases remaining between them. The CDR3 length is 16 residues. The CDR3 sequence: CASSHRQAGTNEKLFF. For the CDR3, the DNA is TGTGCCAGCAGCCACAGACAGGCTGGAACTAATGAAAAACTGTTTTTT.

Here the CDR3 DNA reads TGTGCCAGCAGCTTACTCGTGCGGACGTACACAGATACGCAGTATTTT. Its translation: CASSLLVRTYTDTQYF. This chain uses TRBV7-8 with TRBJ2-3; no reliable D call. Per germline, CDR1 SGHVS and CDR2 FQNEAQ. The CDR3 totals 16 residues. With 2 bases removed from V and 2 bases from J, the gap between germline ends came to 14 bases.

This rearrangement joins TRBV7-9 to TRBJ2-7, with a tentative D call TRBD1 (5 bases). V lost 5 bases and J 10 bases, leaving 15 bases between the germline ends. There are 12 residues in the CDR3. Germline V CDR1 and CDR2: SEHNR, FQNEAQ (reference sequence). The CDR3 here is CASSPQGSLQYF. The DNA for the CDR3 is TGTGCCAGCAGCCCCCAGGGTAGCCTTCAGTACTTC.

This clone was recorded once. CDR3 amino acids: CASSPRAFRGGDQQETQYF. In DNA form, the CDR3 reads TGTGCCAGCTCACCACGGGCCTTCAGGGGCGGGGACCAACAAGAGACCCAGTACTTC. This chain joins TRBV18 and TRBJ2-5; D tentatively reads TRBD1 or TRBD2 (6 bases each). The CDR3 contains 19 residues. Germline loops: CDR1 KGHSH, CDR2 LQKENI. Trimming shortened V by 1 base and J by 2 bases, and 23 bases separated the two germline ends.

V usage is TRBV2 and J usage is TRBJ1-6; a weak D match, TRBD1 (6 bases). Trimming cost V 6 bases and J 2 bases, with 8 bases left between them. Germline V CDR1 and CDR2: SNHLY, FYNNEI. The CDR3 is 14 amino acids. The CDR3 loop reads CASSRDTYNSPLHF. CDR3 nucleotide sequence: TGTGCCAGCAGCCGGGACACCTATAATTCACCCCTCCACTTT.

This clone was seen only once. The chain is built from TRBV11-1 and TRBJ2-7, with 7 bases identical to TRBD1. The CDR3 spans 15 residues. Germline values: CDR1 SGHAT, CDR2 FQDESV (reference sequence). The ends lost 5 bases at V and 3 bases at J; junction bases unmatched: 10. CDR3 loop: CASSAGTEIFYEQYF. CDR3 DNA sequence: TGTGCCAGCAGCGCCGGGACAGAGATATTCTACGAGCAGTACTTC.

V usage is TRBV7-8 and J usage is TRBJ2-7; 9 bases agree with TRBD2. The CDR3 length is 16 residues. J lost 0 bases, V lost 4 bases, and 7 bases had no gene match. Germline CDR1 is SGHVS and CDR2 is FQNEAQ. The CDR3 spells CASSSWREGGSYEQYF. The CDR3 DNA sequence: TGTGCCAGCAGCTCTTGGCGGGAGGGAGGCTCCTACGAGCAGTACTTC. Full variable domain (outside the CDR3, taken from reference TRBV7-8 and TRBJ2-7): GAGVSQSPRYKVAKRGQDVALRCDPISGHVSLFWYQQALGQGPEFLTYFQNEAQLDKSGLPSDRFFAERPEGSVSTLKIQRTQQEDSAVYLCASSSWREGGSYEQYFGPGTRLTVT.

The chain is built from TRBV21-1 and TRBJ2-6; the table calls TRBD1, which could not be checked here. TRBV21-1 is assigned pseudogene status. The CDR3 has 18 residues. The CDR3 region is CASRGEGQGWAGANVLTF. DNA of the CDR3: TGTGCCAGCAGGGGTGAGGGACAGGGGTGGGCTGGGGCCAACGTCCTGACTTTC.

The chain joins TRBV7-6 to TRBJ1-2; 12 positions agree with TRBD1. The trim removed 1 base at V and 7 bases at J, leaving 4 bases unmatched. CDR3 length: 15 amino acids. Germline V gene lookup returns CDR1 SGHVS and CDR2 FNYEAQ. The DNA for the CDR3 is TGTGCCAGCAGCTTAGAGGGACAGGGGGCCCTTGGCTACACCTTC. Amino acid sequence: CASSLEGQGALGYTF. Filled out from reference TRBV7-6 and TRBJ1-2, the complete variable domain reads GAGVSQSPRYKVTKRGQDVALRCDPISGHVSLYWYRQALGQGPEFLTYFNYEAQQDKSGLPNDRFSAERPEGSISTLTIQRTEQRDSAMYRCASSLEGQGALGYTFGSGTRLTVV.

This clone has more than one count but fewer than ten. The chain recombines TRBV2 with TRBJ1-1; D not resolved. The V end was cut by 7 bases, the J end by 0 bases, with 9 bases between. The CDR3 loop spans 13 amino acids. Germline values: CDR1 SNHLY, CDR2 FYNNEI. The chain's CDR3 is CASTSRMNTEAFF. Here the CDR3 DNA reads TGTGCCAGCACAAGCAGGATGAACACTGAAGCTTTCTTT. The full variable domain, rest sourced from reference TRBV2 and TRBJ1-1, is EPEVTQTPSHQVTQMGQEVILRCVPISNHLYFYWYRQILGQKVEFLVSFYNNEISEKSEIFDDQFSVERPDGSNFTLKIRSTKLEDSAMYFCASTSRMNTEAFFGQGTRLTVV.

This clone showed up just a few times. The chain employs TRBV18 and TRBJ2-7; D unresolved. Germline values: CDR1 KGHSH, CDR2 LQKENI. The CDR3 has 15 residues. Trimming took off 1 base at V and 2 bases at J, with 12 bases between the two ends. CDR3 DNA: TGTGCCAGCTCACCACTGGAGACCGGCCCCTACGAGCAGTACTTC. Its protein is CASSPLETGPYEQYF.

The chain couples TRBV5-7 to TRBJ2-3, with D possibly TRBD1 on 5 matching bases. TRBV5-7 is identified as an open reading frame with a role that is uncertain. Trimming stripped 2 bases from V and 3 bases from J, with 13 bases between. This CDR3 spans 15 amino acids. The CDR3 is CASSFPGSGTDTQYF. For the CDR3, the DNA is TGTGCCAGCAGCTTCCCAGGGTCGGGTACAGATACGCAGTATTTT.

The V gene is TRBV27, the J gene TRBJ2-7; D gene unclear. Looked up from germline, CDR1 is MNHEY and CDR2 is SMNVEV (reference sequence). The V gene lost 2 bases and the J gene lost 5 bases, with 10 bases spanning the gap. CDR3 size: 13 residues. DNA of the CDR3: TGTGCCAGCAGTTTAGATGGGGTCCACGAGCAGTACGTC. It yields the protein CASSLDGVHEQYV.

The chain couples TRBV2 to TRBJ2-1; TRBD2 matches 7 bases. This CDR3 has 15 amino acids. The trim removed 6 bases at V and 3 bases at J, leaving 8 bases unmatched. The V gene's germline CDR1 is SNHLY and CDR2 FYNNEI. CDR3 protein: CASRVSGSSYNEQFF. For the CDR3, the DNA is TGTGCCAGCAGGGTTAGCGGGTCAAGCTACAATGAGCAGTTCTTC.

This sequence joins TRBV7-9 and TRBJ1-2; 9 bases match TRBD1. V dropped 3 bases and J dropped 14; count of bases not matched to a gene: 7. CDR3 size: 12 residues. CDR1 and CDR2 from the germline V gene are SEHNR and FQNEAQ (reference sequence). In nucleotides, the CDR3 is TGTGCCAGCAGCTTCGACAGGGGGACAGATACCTTC. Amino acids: CASSFDRGTDTF.

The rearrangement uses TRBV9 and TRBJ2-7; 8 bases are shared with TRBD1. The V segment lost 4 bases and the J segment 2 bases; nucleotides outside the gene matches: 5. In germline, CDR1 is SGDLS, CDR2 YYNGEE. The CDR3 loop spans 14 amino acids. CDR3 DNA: TGTGCCAGCAGCTCCAGGACAGGGACCTACGAGCAGTACTTC. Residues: CASSSRTGTYEQYF.

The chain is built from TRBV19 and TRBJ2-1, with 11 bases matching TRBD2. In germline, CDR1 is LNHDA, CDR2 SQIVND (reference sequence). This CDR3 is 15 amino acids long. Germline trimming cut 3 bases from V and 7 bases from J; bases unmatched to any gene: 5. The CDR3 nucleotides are TGTGCCAGTAGTATGGATAGCGGGAGGGGGAATGAGCAGTTCTTC. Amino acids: CASSMDSGRGNEQFF.

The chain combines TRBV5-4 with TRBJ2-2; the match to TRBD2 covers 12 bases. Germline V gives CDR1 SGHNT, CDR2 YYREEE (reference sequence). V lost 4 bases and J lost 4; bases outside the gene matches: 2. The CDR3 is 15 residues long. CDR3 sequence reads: CASSKLAGGTGELFF. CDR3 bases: TGTGCCAGCAGCAAACTAGCGGGGGGCACCGGGGAGCTGTTTTTT.

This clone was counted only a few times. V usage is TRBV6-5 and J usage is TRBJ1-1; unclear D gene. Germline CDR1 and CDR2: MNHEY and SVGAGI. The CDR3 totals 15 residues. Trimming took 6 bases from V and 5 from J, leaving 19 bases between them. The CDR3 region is CASRSQLLTGTEAFF. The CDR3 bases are TGTGCCAGCAGATCACAACTTCTCACTGGGACTGAAGCTTTCTTT.

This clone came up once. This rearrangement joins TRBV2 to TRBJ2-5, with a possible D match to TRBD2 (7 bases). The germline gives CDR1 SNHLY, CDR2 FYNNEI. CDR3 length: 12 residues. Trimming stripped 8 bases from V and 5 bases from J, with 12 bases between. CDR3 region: CASRGAGETQYF. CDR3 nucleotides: TGTGCCAGCCGGGGGGCGGGCGAGACCCAGTACTTC.

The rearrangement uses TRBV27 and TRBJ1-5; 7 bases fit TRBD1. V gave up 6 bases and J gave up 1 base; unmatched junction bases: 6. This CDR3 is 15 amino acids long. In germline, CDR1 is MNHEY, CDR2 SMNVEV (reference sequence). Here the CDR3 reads CASSRDRLSNQPQHF. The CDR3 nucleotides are TGTGCCAGCAGCAGGGACAGATTAAGCAATCAGCCCCAGCATTTT.

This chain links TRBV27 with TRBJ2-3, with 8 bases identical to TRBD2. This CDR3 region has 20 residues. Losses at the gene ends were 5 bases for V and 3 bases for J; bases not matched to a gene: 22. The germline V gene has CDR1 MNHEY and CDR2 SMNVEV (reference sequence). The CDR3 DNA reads TGTGCCAGCAGTCTAGGTCCCGGGAGGGGGAGGGCCGCGTTGACAGATACGCAGTATTTT. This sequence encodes CASSLGPGRGRAALTDTQYF.

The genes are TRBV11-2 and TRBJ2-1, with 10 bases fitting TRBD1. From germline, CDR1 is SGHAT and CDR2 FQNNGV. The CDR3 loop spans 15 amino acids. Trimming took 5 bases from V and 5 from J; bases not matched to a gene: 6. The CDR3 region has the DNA TGTGCCAGCAGCGGTTGGACAGGGGGGAACAATGAGCAGTTCTTC. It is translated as CASSGWTGGNNEQFF.